One and the same sample provided the 28 T cell receptor beta chains below, sequenced in a study of CD8 T cells in Susac syndrome. RNA, at roughly 0.45 to 1 ug, was reverse transcribed with random hexamers. Each CDR3 protein gets one entry after TCRdb re-called the immunoSEQ multiplex PCR reads with MiXCR. The sample records fewer than 95,000 distinct CDR3 sequences, about 95% being singletons. What was sequenced was CD8+ T cells from PBMCs. These receptors were collected from a human donor with Susac syndrome.

The V and J genes are TRBV30 and TRBJ1-1; 9 positions agree with TRBD1. V dropped 0 bases and J dropped 6; count of bases not matched to a gene: 8. Per germline, CDR1 GTSNPN and CDR2 SVGIG (reference sequence). CDR3 length equals 15 residues. The DNA for the CDR3 is TGTGCCTGGAGTGTACTGGGACAGGGAGCTGCTGAAGCTTTCTTT. This sequence encodes CAWSVLGQGAAEAFF.

The rearrangement uses TRBV20-1 and TRBJ2-3, with D possibly matching TRBD1 (6 bases). The CDR3 is 14 residues long. Looked up from germline, CDR1 is DFQATT and CDR2 is SNEGSKA (reference sequence). The ends were cut back, 7 bases at V and 1 base at J, with 15 bases in the middle. The CDR3 loop reads CSGWGRVRTDTQYF. In nucleotides, the CDR3 is TGCAGTGGGTGGGGGCGGGTCCGCACAGATACGCAGTATTTT.

CDR3 in amino acids: CASSLGTGVQPQHF. CDR3 in DNA: TGTGCCAGCAGCCTCGGGACAGGGGTTCAGCCCCAGCATTTT. V is TRBV7-2 and J is TRBJ1-5; 10 nucleotides line up with TRBD1. This CDR3 is built from 14 residues. Germline values: CDR1 SGHTA, CDR2 FQGNSA. With 5 bases clipped from V and 6 bases from J, the junction kept 4 bases outside the gene matches.

The rearrangement joins TRBV18 to TRBJ1-2; D remains unclear. Germline V gene data show CDR1 as KGHSH and CDR2 as LQKENI. The V end lost 5 bases, the J end lost 4 bases, and 20 bases lay between the germline ends. The CDR3 runs to 16 residues. CDR3 sequence: CASSSGRPPPSYGYTF. The CDR3 nucleotides are TGTGCCAGCTCATCCGGGCGGCCGCCACCATCCTATGGCTACACCTTC.

This rearrangement joins TRBV11-2 to TRBJ1-1, with a possible D match to TRBD1 (6 bases). V lost 5 bases and J lost 8, with 15 bases in between. Germline assignment: CDR1 SGHAT and CDR2 FQNNGV. The CDR3 contains 13 residues. The CDR3 reads CASSPLGGAEAFF. The CDR3 DNA follows: TGTGCCAGCAGCCCACTCGGGGGGGCAGAAGCTTTCTTT.

The chain has TRBV7-8 and TRBJ1-1, with D tentatively TRBD1 (6 bases). Germline CDR1 is SGHVS and CDR2 is FQNEAQ. V was trimmed by 0 bases and J by 1 base, leaving 15 bases between them. This CDR3 spans 17 amino acids. CDR3 amino acids: CASSLAPQGPRNTEAFF. The CDR3 DNA sequence: TGTGCCAGCAGCTTAGCGCCCCAGGGGCCGAGGAACACTGAAGCTTTCTTT.

V gene TRBV10-3 combines with J gene TRBJ1-2; TRBD1 might be the D (6 bases). This CDR3 contains 16 residues. With 8 bases removed from V and 0 bases from J, the gap between germline ends came to 19 bases. CDR1 and CDR2 (germline): ENHRY, SYGVKD. CDR3 sequence (DNA): TGTGCCATCGGGGAGGGGGAATTTTGGGCTAACTATGGCTACACCTTC. It encodes CAIGEGEFWANYGYTF.

The gene calls are TRBV5-6 and TRBJ1-5, with a tentative D call TRBD1 (5 bases). This CDR3 has 14 residues. CDR1 and CDR2 (germline): SGHDT, YYEEEE. Trimming took off 0 bases at V and 11 bases at J, with 15 bases between the two ends. CDR3 in DNA: TGTGCCAGCAGCTTGGCCGGGGGTCCTCGGGCCCAGCATTTT. This gives the protein CASSLAGGPRAQHF.

This chain joins TRBV9 and TRBJ1-6, with D perhaps matching TRBD1 (6 bases). The CDR3 is 18 amino acids. CDR1 and CDR2 from the germline V gene are SGDLS and YYNGEE. Trimming left V 3 bases short and J 0 bases short, with 16 bases between. The CDR3 sequence: CASSEGGHVGSYNSPLHF. The DNA for the CDR3 is TGTGCCAGCAGCGAAGGGGGACACGTGGGCTCCTATAATTCACCCCTCCACTTT.

The chain couples TRBV28 to TRBJ1-5; no firm D call. The V end lost 3 bases, the J end lost 0 bases, and 9 bases lay between the germline ends. Germline loops: CDR1 MDHEN, CDR2 SYDVKM. The CDR3 length is 15 residues. The CDR3 bases are TGTGCCAGCAGTTTTTCTGGATATAGCAATCAGCCCCAGCATTTT. It codes for CASSFSGYSNQPQHF.

The J gene is TRBJ2-1, the V gene TRBV20-1; TRBD2 matches at 11 bases. The J segment lost 4 bases and the V segment lost 0 bases, leaving 5 bases of the junction unmatched. The CDR3 totals 16 residues. The germline gives CDR1 DFQATT, CDR2 SNEGSKA (reference sequence). The CDR3 loop is CSARETSGGPYNEQFF. CDR3 nucleotides: TGCAGTGCTAGAGAAACTAGCGGGGGACCATACAATGAGCAGTTCTTC.

The chain links TRBV9 to TRBJ2-2; 9 nucleotides agree with TRBD1. CDR1 and CDR2 (germline): SGDLS, YYNGEE. This CDR3 is built from 16 residues. The V segment lost 1 base and the J segment 10 bases; nucleotides outside the gene matches: 11. The CDR3 coding sequence is TGTGCCAGCAGCGTAACTACAGGGGGCCTGCCCGTGGAGCTGTTTTTT. This translates into CASSVTTGGLPVELFF.

J is TRBJ1-4 and V is TRBV12-5; no clear D gene. CDR3 size: 12 residues. V was trimmed by 0 bases and J by 8 bases, leaving 4 bases between them. Germline-derived CDR1 and CDR2 are LGHNT and FRNRAP. CDR3 nucleotide sequence: TGTGCTAGTGGTTTGGTAGGGGAAAAACTGTTTTTT. Encoded protein: CASGLVGEKLFF.

The rearrangement uses TRBV20-1 and TRBJ2-1; D uncertain. V was shortened by 3 bases and J by 6 bases, with 15 bases between the two germline ends. The CDR3 totals 14 residues. Germline lookup yields CDR1 DFQATT and CDR2 SNEGSKA (reference sequence). The CDR3 region is CSASKEDHSNEQFF. In nucleotides, the CDR3 is TGCAGTGCTAGTAAGGAAGACCACTCCAATGAGCAGTTCTTC.

This chain uses TRBV30 with TRBJ2-7, with D perhaps TRBD2 (6 bases). In germline, CDR1 is GTSNPN, CDR2 SVGIG (reference sequence). The length of the CDR3 is 12 residues. The ends were cut back, 7 bases at V and 3 bases at J, with 13 bases in the middle. CDR3 DNA: TGTGCCTACCGGGACTTGAACTACGAGCAGTACTTC. As protein: CAYRDLNYEQYF.

This chain connects TRBV4-3 to TRBJ1-1; D call uncertain. Trimming took off 0 bases at V and 1 base at J, with 15 bases between the two ends. The CDR3 contains 17 residues. Per germline, CDR1 LGHNA and CDR2 YSLEER. The CDR3 here is CASSQDLVGLPNTEAFF. In DNA form, the CDR3 reads TGCGCCAGCAGCCAAGATCTGGTAGGCCTGCCGAACACTGAAGCTTTCTTT.

The chain carries TRBV15 and TRBJ2-5; no reliable D call. Between the trimmed V and J ends, which lost 0 bases and 6 bases, there was a span of 11 bases. The CDR3 has 14 amino acids. Germline loops: CDR1 LNHNV, CDR2 YYDKDF (reference sequence). In DNA, the CDR3 is TGTGCCACCAGCAGAGATAAAAGTTTTCAGACCCAGTACTTC. It specifies CATSRDKSFQTQYF.

J is TRBJ1-6 and V is TRBV30, with a tentative D call TRBD1 (6 bases). CDR3 length equals 14 residues. Germline CDR1 GTSNPN, CDR2 SVGIG (reference sequence). The germline V and J ends were trimmed by 2 bases and 9 bases, with 14 bases remaining between them. The CDR3 sequence is CAWSPTGPSSPLHF. DNA of the CDR3: TGTGCCTGGAGTCCTACAGGGCCCAGTTCACCCCTCCACTTT.

This rearrangement joins TRBV29-1 to TRBJ2-5; 7 nucleotides line up with TRBD1. Looked up from germline, CDR1 is SQVTM and CDR2 is ANQGSEA. This CDR3 region has 12 residues. The V gene end was trimmed by 6 bases and the J gene end by 5 bases; junction bases not matched to a gene: 6. The CDR3 region is CSVRQGSETQYF. CDR3 in DNA: TGCAGCGTCCGACAGGGAAGCGAGACCCAGTACTTC.

The chain combines TRBV20-1 with TRBJ1-5; D unclear. The CDR3 runs 10 residues. Germline V CDR1 and CDR2: DFQATT, SNEGSKA (reference sequence). V lost 5 bases, J lost 5 bases, and 4 bases lay in between. The CDR3 loop reads CSAGDQPQHF. The CDR3, as DNA: TGCAGTGCTGGTGATCAGCCCCAGCATTTT.

The chain is built from TRBV20-1 and TRBJ1-5, with a tentative D call TRBD1 (6 bases). Germline V gives CDR1 DFQATT, CDR2 SNEGSKA (reference sequence). V was cut by 0 bases and J by 6 bases, with 9 bases left in between. This CDR3 has 13 residues. As DNA, the CDR3 is TGCAGTGCTAGAGATCAGGGGACTCAGCCCCAGCATTTT. Encoded protein: CSARDQGTQPQHF.

The genes are TRBV12-3 or TRBV12-4 and TRBJ1-6; D not certain. With 3 bases removed from V and 5 bases from J, the gap between germline ends came to 8 bases. The CDR3 is made up of 14 amino acids. The CDR3 loop reads CASSFTTNNSPLHF. As DNA, the CDR3 is TGTGCCAGCAGTTTTACCACGAATAATTCACCCCTCCACTTT.

This chain connects TRBV3-1 to TRBJ2-2; D is unresolved. V was shortened by 4 bases and J by 3 bases, with 18 bases between the two germline ends. CDR3 length equals 17 residues. From germline, CDR1 is LGHDT and CDR2 YNNKEL (reference sequence). The chain's CDR3 is CASSPPLGSRDTGELFF. DNA for the CDR3: TGTGCCAGCAGCCCCCCTTTAGGGTCTCGGGACACCGGGGAGCTGTTTTTT. Complete variable domain (other parts from reference TRBV3-1 and TRBJ2-2): DTAVSQTPKYLVTQMGNDKSIKCEQNLGHDTMYWYKQDSKKFLKIMFSYNNKELIINETVPNRFSPKSPDKAHLNLHINSLELGDSAVYFCASSPPLGSRDTGELFFGEGSRLTVL.

This chain links TRBV19 with TRBJ2-1; perhaps TRBD2 as D (6 bases). The CDR3 loop spans 16 amino acids. CDR1 LNHDA and CDR2 SQIVND come from the germline V gene (reference sequence). Trimming left V 4 bases short and J 7 bases short, with 20 bases between. CDR3 coding DNA: TGTGCCAGTAGTAACCATAGCGGTACCCCGGAGAATGAGCAGTTCTTC. This encodes CASSNHSGTPENEQFF.

The chain carries TRBV29-1 and TRBJ2-1; 8 nucleotides agree with TRBD1. The length of the CDR3 is 13 residues. Germline V gene lookup returns CDR1 SQVTM and CDR2 ANQGSEA. The J segment lost 8 bases and the V segment lost 8 bases, leaving 11 bases of the junction unmatched. Written as DNA, the CDR3 is TGCAGCTTCCCGCCGGGACAGGAGGATGAGCAGTTCTTC. Amino acid sequence: CSFPPGQEDEQFF.

The chain couples TRBV30 to TRBJ1-5; D gene uncertain. The germline V gene encodes CDR1 GTSNPN and CDR2 SVGIG (reference sequence). The CDR3 consists of 14 residues. V shed 3 bases and J shed 7 bases, with 16 bases lying between them. In DNA, the CDR3 is TGTGCCTGGAGCCACTCAGGTTTAAACCAGCCCCAGCATTTT. It codes for CAWSHSGLNQPQHF. The variable domain in full, completed from reference TRBV30 and TRBJ1-5, reads SQTIHQWPATLVQPVGSPLSLECTVEGTSNPNLYWYRQAAGRGLQLLFYSVGIGQISSEVPQNLSASRPQDRQFILSSKKLLLSDSGFYLCAWSHSGLNQPQHFGDGTRLSIL.

This clonotype was picked up one time. This chain joins TRBV12-3 or TRBV12-4 and TRBJ1-2, with D possibly being TRBD1 (5 bases). CDR3 length: 12 amino acids. Trimming cost V 7 bases and J 8 bases, with 14 bases left between them. The CDR3 reads CASTSGGEGYTF. In DNA form, the CDR3 reads TGTGCCAGCACCTCGGGAGGGGAAGGCTACACCTTC.

This chain links TRBV29-1 with TRBJ2-1, with D possibly matching TRBD2 (6 bases). CDR1 SQVTM and CDR2 ANQGSEA come from the germline V gene. Trimming shortened V by 6 bases and J by 7 bases, and 13 bases separated the two germline ends. This CDR3 is 12 amino acids long. CDR3 protein: CSVSGGSNEQFF. CDR3 DNA: TGCAGCGTGTCCGGAGGGTCGAATGAGCAGTTCTTC.